The present entry profiles one T cell receptor (beta chain) with its context. Its cognate antigen is unknown. The repertoire was sequenced with immunoSEQ multiplex PCR; TCRdb's copy has only in-frame clones and lacks some. The sample includes 45,000 to 50,000 clones, roughly 53% seen only once; the top ten take about 33%. This record comes from a study of cytotoxic CD8 clonotypes in ibrutinib-treated CLL. Broader study findings: Baseline clonality, higher than in age-matched healthy donors, tracked circulating CD8+ T-cell counts.

Libraries of TCR beta were made from 1.5 to 2.5 micrograms of genomic DNA that came from cryopreserved PBMCs. Trimming took off 2 bases at V and 0 bases at J, with 3 bases between the two ends. Germline loops: CDR1 MNHEY, CDR2 SMNVEV (reference sequence). This CDR3 contains 13 residues. The receptor was isolated from a human donor with chronic lymphocytic leukemia. The material was PBMCs, obtained after 12 months of ibrutinib treatment. This chain uses TRBV27 with TRBJ2-3; D gene uncertain. The CDR3 here is CASSLGSTDTQYF. The CDR3 region has the DNA TGTGCCAGCAGTTTAGGTAGCACAGATACGCAGTATTTT.